Listed below are T cell receptor beta chains from one sample, sequenced in a study of molecular identifiers for immune sequencing clone quantification. One entry per CDR3 protein results from TCRdb running MiXCR on the PCR reads. This table holds around 320,000 distinct CDR3 sequences, over 20% found once. The specimen was naive CD8+ T cells from blood, with Jurkat cell RNA spiked in. These receptors came from a human donor in good health. Some libraries in this study had Jurkat cell RNA spiked in. Both conserved end residues are part of each CDR3. A D gene is named only where the DNA matches it firmly. The size field is filled for only some rows; it gives once, few, many or a size class.

>many|TRBV5-1|TRBD1|TRBJ2-5
CASSSNRGSETQYF
TGCGCCAGCAGTTCCAACAGGGGGTCAGAGACCCAGTACTTC
>few|TRBV7-9|.|TRBJ1-1
CASTQGSNTEAFF
TGTGCCAGCACTCAGGGGTCGAACACTGAAGCTTTCTTT
>.|TRBV20-1|TRBD2|TRBJ2-5
CSATTSGGLQETQYF
TGCAGTGCTACGACTAGCGGGGGACTCCAAGAGACCCAGTACTTC
>many|TRBV5-4|TRBD1|TRBJ2-7
CASSWSGGAAYEQYF
TGTGCCAGCAGCTGGTCAGGGGGAGCGGCATACGAGCAGTACTTC
>.|TRBV13|.|TRBJ2-7
CASSEGRGSYEQYF
TGTGCCAGCAGCGAAGGCCGAGGCTCCTACGAGCAGTACTTC
>few|TRBV20-1|TRBD1|TRBJ1-5
CSARDGQGVYSNQPQHF
TGCAGTGCTAGAGATGGACAGGGGGTTTATAGCAATCAGCCCCAGCATTTT
>many|TRBV21-1|.|TRBJ1-1
CASSLTSSVVGTEAFF
TGTGCCAGCAGCCTCACAAGTTCGGTGGTCGGGACTGAAGCTTTCTTT
>.|TRBV13|.|TRBJ2-7
CASSPGNAVEQYF
TGTGCCAGCAGCCCGGGTAATGCCGTGGAGCAGTACTTC
>.|TRBV19|TRBD2|TRBJ2-7
CASSIGGSDEQYF
TGTGCCAGTAGTATCGGGGGGTCCGACGAGCAGTACTTC
>many|TRBV4-3|TRBD2|TRBJ2-3
CASSQERGLAGPTDTQYF
TGCGCCAGCAGCCAAGAAAGAGGACTAGCGGGGCCCACAGATACGCAGTATTTT
>many|TRBV9|TRBD2|TRBJ2-2
CASSALTSGNTGELFF
TGTGCCAGCAGCGCTTTGACTAGCGGGAACACCGGGGAGCTGTTTTTT
>.|TRBV30|TRBD2|TRBJ2-1
CAWNSGRLNNEQFF
TGTGCCTGGAATAGCGGGAGGCTAAACAATGAGCAGTTCTTC
>few|TRBV27|.|TRBJ2-5
CASSLSGSLATQYF
TGTGCCAGCAGTTTATCCGGCAGCCTGGCGACCCAGTACTTC
>few|TRBV11-2|TRBD1|TRBJ2-7
CASSPDGDRSSYEQYF
TGTGCCAGCAGCCCCGATGGGGACAGAAGCTCCTACGAGCAGTACTTC
>many|TRBV7-9|.|TRBJ1-1
CASEGFTTEAFF
TGTGCCAGCGAAGGGTTTACCACTGAAGCTTTCTTT
>many|TRBV4-3|.|TRBJ1-1
CASSQDRGLGTEAFF
TGCGCCAGCAGCCAAGATAGGGGCTTGGGCACTGAAGCTTTCTTT